The next 18 T cell receptor beta chains were all read from a single sample in a study of blood T cell repertoires in COVID-19. Data came from immunoSEQ multiplex PCR; TCRdb stores just in-frame clones and leaves some out. The profile shows 150,000 to 200,000 clones, more than 75% of them singletons. Sample: peripheral blood. The receptors originated from an older woman with COVID-19, enrolled during active disease.

The chain has TRBV16 and TRBJ1-2, with 7 bases aligning to TRBD1. CDR1 and CDR2 (germline): KGHSY, FQNENV. This CDR3 is built from 16 residues. With 0 bases clipped from V and 1 base from J, the junction kept 5 bases outside the gene matches. CDR3: CASSQSGTASNYGYTF. CDR3 nucleotides: TGTGCCAGCAGCCAATCGGGGACAGCAAGTAACTATGGCTACACCTTC.

This clone occurred a few times. The V and J genes are TRBV5-4 and TRBJ1-1; D is undetermined. Germline lookup yields CDR1 SGHNT and CDR2 YYREEE (reference sequence). V was cut by 0 bases and J by 0 bases, with 9 bases left in between. CDR3 length: 15 amino acids. Here the CDR3 reads CASSLASSLNTEAFF. CDR3 nucleotide sequence: TGTGCCAGCAGCTTGGCGAGCTCGTTGAACACTGAAGCTTTCTTT.

The chain is built from TRBV6-5 and TRBJ1-4, with 8 positions matching TRBD1. Germline-derived CDR1 and CDR2 are MNHEY and SVGAGI. CDR3 length equals 14 residues. J was trimmed by 0 bases and V by 6 bases; bases with no gene match: 0. CDR3 DNA sequence: TGTGCCAGCAGGGACAGGGCAACTAATGAAAAACTGTTTTTT. Its translation: CASRDRATNEKLFF.

This clone has a handful of counts. The chain joins TRBV3-1 (or the pseudogene TRBV3-2) to TRBJ2-1; no definite D call. V was pared by 3 bases and J by 0 bases, with 18 bases between. The CDR3 totals 18 residues. The germline V gene has CDR1 LGHDT and CDR2 YNNKEL (reference sequence). CDR3 bases: TGTGCCAGCAGCCAGGGCCTTCCGGCCCAGAGCTCCTACAATGAGCAGTTCTTC. Protein sequence: CASSQGLPAQSSYNEQFF.

CDR3 sequence reads: CASSLTGGGNTIYF. In DNA form, the CDR3 reads TGTGCCAGCAGCCTTACAGGGGGAGGAAACACCATATATTTT. This chain links TRBV7-8 with TRBJ1-3, with 8 bases aligning to TRBD1. Per the germline V gene, CDR1 is SGHVS and CDR2 is FQNEAQ. With V trimmed by 5 bases and J by 4 bases, 4 bases remained unmatched. The CDR3 covers 14 residues.

The chain carries TRBV7-9 and TRBJ2-7, with 10 bases fitting TRBD2. From germline, CDR1 is SEHNR and CDR2 FQNEAQ (reference sequence). J lost 6 bases, V lost 1 base, and 6 bases had no gene match. CDR3 length: 15 residues. The CDR3 region has the DNA TGTGCCAGCAGCTTAGTAACTAGCGGGAAGTCCGAGCAGTACTTC. Translating it yields CASSLVTSGKSEQYF.

The chain employs TRBV5-1 and TRBJ1-6; D not certain. From germline, CDR1 is SGHRS and CDR2 YFSETQ. V dropped 0 bases and J dropped 0 bases, with 7 bases sitting between them. CDR3 length equals 16 residues. The CDR3 DNA sequence: TGCGCCAGCAGCTTGGCGAGGAGCTCCTATAATTCACCCCTCCACTTT. Translated: CASSLARSSYNSPLHF.

This chain uses TRBV13 with TRBJ1-2, with D perhaps TRBD1 (6 bases). The CDR3 totals 13 residues. Between the trimmed V and J ends, which lost 2 bases and 2 bases, there was a span of 6 bases. Germline CDR1 is PRHDT and CDR2 is FYEKMQ (reference sequence). CDR3 sequence: CASSLQGNYGYTF. The CDR3 DNA is TGTGCCAGCAGCTTACAGGGGAACTATGGCTACACCTTC.

This rearrangement joins TRBV6-5 to TRBJ1-4, with 8 positions matching TRBD1. There are 15 residues in the CDR3. The V and J ends lost 5 bases and 8 bases, in that order; junction bases with no gene match: 10. CDR1 is MNHEY and CDR2 is SVGAGI in the germline V gene. The CDR3 DNA reads as TGTGCCAGCAGTCCCCGACAGGGGATGCGGGAAAAACTGTTTTTT. Encoded protein: CASSPRQGMREKLFF.

This clone was counted many times. The chain has TRBV19 and TRBJ1-1; 11 bases align to TRBD1. CDR1 and CDR2 (germline): LNHDA, SQIVND (reference sequence). The CDR3 consists of 14 residues. The junction had 11 bases not matched to a gene; V was cut back by 7 bases and J by 10 bases. The CDR3 loop reads CASIRTGGDGVAFF. The CDR3, as DNA: TGTGCCAGTATACGGACAGGGGGCGATGGAGTAGCTTTCTTT.

This clone was seen only once. The chain joins TRBV6-5 to TRBJ2-7, with D unresolved. CDR1 and CDR2 (germline): MNHEY, SVGAGI. Trimming left V 4 bases short and J 1 base short, with 8 bases between. This CDR3 comprises 13 residues. The CDR3 sequence: CASSWQESYEQYF. The CDR3 nucleotides read TGTGCCAGCAGTTGGCAGGAATCCTACGAGCAGTACTTC.

The chain links TRBV4-1 to TRBJ1-1, with 8 bases matching TRBD1. V was pared by 3 bases and J by 10 bases, with 10 bases of the junction left unmatched. Germline-derived CDR1 and CDR2 are MGHRA and YSYEKL. The CDR3 totals 14 residues. The CDR3 spells CASSQGIQGARAFF. The CDR3 DNA is TGCGCCAGCAGCCAGGGGATCCAGGGGGCGAGAGCTTTCTTT.

This clone was recorded many times. The chain couples TRBV20-1 to TRBJ1-2, with TRBD1 identical over 8 bases. CDR3 length: 11 amino acids. V was clipped by 7 bases and J by 3 bases; unmatched bases: 1. The V gene's germline CDR1 is DFQATT and CDR2 SNEGSKA (reference sequence). CDR3 region: CSGQGHYGYTF. As DNA, the CDR3 is TGCAGTGGACAGGGGCACTATGGCTACACCTTC.

The chain combines TRBV28 with TRBJ2-3; D possibly corresponds to TRBD2 (7 bases). The CDR3 contains 16 residues. From germline, CDR1 is MDHEN and CDR2 SYDVKM. V lost 7 bases and J lost 3, with 20 bases in between. The CDR3: CASTLGWGGPTDTQYF. CDR3 in DNA: TGTGCCAGCACCCTCGGGTGGGGGGGCCCTACAGATACGCAGTATTTT.

With regard to this clone: This CDR3 is also generated by other DNA sequences in the sample. The J gene is TRBJ1-2, the V gene TRBV5-1; a possible D gene is TRBD1 (6 bases). This CDR3 has 13 amino acids. V was trimmed by 0 bases and J by 5 bases, leaving 8 bases between them. The V gene's germline CDR1 is SGHRS and CDR2 YFSETQ. The CDR3 DNA is TGCGCCAGCAGCTTGGGACAGGTTTATGGCTACACCTTC. Translating it yields CASSLGQVYGYTF.

This clone was seen repeatedly, ten times or more. The chain joins TRBV27 to TRBJ1-3, with D unclear. CDR1 is MNHEY and CDR2 is SMNVEV in the germline V gene (reference sequence). The V end was cut by 9 bases, the J end by 2 bases, with 14 bases between. There are 14 residues in the CDR3. The CDR3 loop reads CASRGLGTGNTIYF. As DNA, the CDR3 is TGTGCCAGTCGCGGGTTGGGTACTGGAAACACCATATATTTT.

V is TRBV2 and J is TRBJ1-2, with TRBD1 matching over 7 bases. With 4 bases clipped from V and 7 bases from J, the junction kept 6 bases outside the gene matches. Germline CDR1 is SNHLY and CDR2 is FYNNEI. The CDR3 length is 13 residues. In DNA form, the CDR3 reads TGTGCCAGCAGTGTCCAGGGGGGAGGTGGCTACACCTTC. Amino acid sequence: CASSVQGGGGYTF.

The chain employs TRBV5-6 and TRBJ2-1; 10 bases are shared with TRBD2. J lost 7 bases, V lost 2 bases, and 6 bases had no gene match. Germline CDR1 and CDR2: SGHDT and YYEEEE. This CDR3 spans 15 amino acids. The CDR3 region has the DNA TGTGCCAGCAGCTTAGCGGGAGGGCCTAGGAATGAGCAGTTCTTC. Its protein product is CASSLAGGPRNEQFF.